Given below is one TCR beta chain in context. Its antigen is as yet unknown. The data derive from a study of T-cell memory formation after mild COVID-19. Study overall: TCR clusters largely stayed donor specific. Findings of the study overall: Researchers found some responding clones in pre-infection memory, a sign that cross-reactive memory joined.

After 5'RACE with constant-segment primers, TCR alpha and TCR beta cDNA libraries carrying sample barcodes and UMIs were obtained. TCRdb processed the 5' RACE reads anew with MiXCR; each CDR3 protein has one entry. The sample contains 58,000 or so distinct CDR3 sequences, about a quarter of which appear only once. Germline CDR1 and CDR2: SGHTA and FQGNSA. This CDR3 has 18 residues. V was pared by 2 bases and J by 0 bases, with 19 bases between. Sequenced material: PBMCs or a T cell subset sorted from them (not recorded which). The rearrangement joins TRBV7-2 to TRBJ1-1; D gene ambiguous. This TCR came from a man between 18 and 35 years old who had mild COVID-19 (a few samples of this study predate the infection). Cell type and time point are not known. Here the CDR3 reads CASSLYGVESRLNTEAFF. CDR3 DNA sequence: TGTGCCAGCAGCTTATACGGGGTCGAGTCCCGCCTGAACACTGAAGCTTTCTTT. Combining the CDR3 with reference TRBV7-2 and TRBJ1-1 gives the whole variable domain GAGVSQSPSNKVTEKGKDVELRCDPISGHTALYWYRQSLGQGLEFLIYFQGNSAPDKSGLPSDRFSAERTGGSVSTLTIQRTQQEDSAVYLCASSLYGVESRLNTEAFFGQGTRLTVV.